A single sample gave rise to the 18 T cell receptor beta chains below, sequenced in a study of regulatory T cells in long-lasting Graves disease (dated by TCRdb to the early 2020s). Library generation was performed with multiplex PCR. The listed sequencing device is Illumina HiSeq 4000. CDR3 regions were amplified by Arm-PCR with iRepertoire HTBI primers to construct TCR beta libraries. TCRdb applied fastp at Q25 and MiXCR to the public reads, then kept only in-frame beta chains. Each entry merges the rows of one CDR3 protein and shows their most common DNA and genes. This sample lists roughly 300,000 distinct CDR3 sequences; around 20% were detected once. 29% of the sample rests with the top ten. Interpreted using the paper, the time point label stands for: persistent/refractory GD, antithyroid drugs over 5 years with positive TRAb. For both TCR sequencing and RNA sequencing, RNA was extracted from PBMCs in TRIzol.

Sequenced material: peripheral blood mononuclear cells (PBMCs), taken when the disease was refractory, from a patient treated with antithyroid drugs. These receptors originate from a female donor with Graves disease.

The chain links TRBV6-1 to TRBJ2-4; weak D call: TRBD1 (5 bases). V lost 8 bases to trimming and J lost 3 bases, with 17 bases between them. The CDR3 is made up of 15 amino acids. Germline assignment: CDR1 MNHNS and CDR2 SASEGT. The CDR3 spells CASGPGFGGKNIQYF. CDR3 nucleotides: TGTGCCAGCGGTCCAGGGTTTGGTGGCAAAAACATTCAGTACTTC.

This clonotype was recorded at least ten times. The chain combines TRBV12-3 or TRBV12-4 with TRBJ2-7; D may match TRBD1 or TRBD2 (5 bases each). The CDR3 loop spans 15 amino acids. V lost 8 bases to trimming and J lost 3 bases, with 20 bases between them. The CDR3 nucleotides read TGTGCCAGCGGTGACCGCCGGGACCCTCACTACGAGCAGTACTTC. It encodes CASGDRRDPHYEQYF.

This clonotype was recorded at least ten times. The chain couples TRBV6-2 or TRBV6-3 to TRBJ2-5, with a possible D match to TRBD2 (5 bases). Deletions cut 4 bases from V and 2 bases from J, with 11 bases between. CDR1 is MNHEY and CDR2 is SVGEGT in the germline V gene. The CDR3 contains 14 residues. CDR3 sequence (DNA): TGTGCCAGCAGTTTGGGCTGGAGGCAAGAGACCCAGTACTTC. Translating it yields CASSLGWRQETQYF.

In this sample, this clonotype turned up many times. V is TRBV2 and J is TRBJ2-5, with TRBD2 identical over 9 bases. This CDR3 contains 15 residues. Germline CDR1 is SNHLY and CDR2 is FYNNEI. After removal of 4 bases from V and 4 bases from J, the junction contained 7 bases not matched to a gene. The CDR3 region has the DNA TGTGCCAGCAGTGTCCTAGGCGGGAGGGGAGAGACCCAGTACTTC. Residues: CASSVLGGRGETQYF.

This clonotype was detected ten times or more. The rearrangement links TRBV3-1 to TRBJ2-7, with D maybe TRBD2 (5 bases). Trimming took 4 bases from V and 9 from J, leaving 19 bases between them. CDR1 is LGHDT and CDR2 is YNNKEL in the germline V gene (reference sequence). The CDR3 contains 14 residues. The CDR3 DNA is TGTGCCAGCAGCCGCCGGGGTTGGAGGTATGGGCAGTACTTC. Translating gives CASSRRGWRYGQYF.

This clonotype was observed a handful of times. The chain has TRBV10-2 and TRBJ1-2, with a possible D match to TRBD1 (5 bases). Trimming removed 3 bases at V and 11 bases at J, with 13 bases between. This CDR3 contains 12 residues. Germline loops: CDR1 WSHSY, CDR2 SAAADI. The CDR3 sequence is CASSDGAASYTF. The CDR3 nucleotides are TGCGCCAGCAGTGACGGGGCAGCCTCATACACCTTC.

This clonotype has only a few counts. V gene TRBV5-1 combines with J gene TRBJ2-7, with D possibly being TRBD2 (6 bases). The CDR3 is 15 amino acids. V lost 1 base to trimming and J lost 2 bases, with 13 bases between them. CDR1 and CDR2 (germline): SGHRS, YFSETQ. The DNA for the CDR3 is TGCGCCAGCAGCTTGATGGCGGGATCACCCTACGAGCAGTACTTC. Protein: CASSLMAGSPYEQYF.

The chain uses TRBV19 and TRBJ1-2; 8 bases line up with TRBD1. The germline gives CDR1 LNHDA, CDR2 SQIVND (reference sequence). CDR3 size: 13 residues. CDR3 loop: CASLGQGYYGYTF. The CDR3 DNA reads as TGTGCTAGCCTAGGACAGGGCTACTATGGCTACACCTTC.

There are a few counts of this clonotype. The CDR3 DNA is TGTGCCACCAGTGACCCGAACTCTGGGGCCAACGTCCTGACTTTC. Protein sequence: CATSDPNSGANVLTF. V usage is TRBV24-1 and J usage is TRBJ2-6; no reliable D call. Trimming stripped 4 bases from V and 0 bases from J, with 6 bases between. The CDR3 spans 15 residues. Germline V lookup: CDR1 KGHDR, CDR2 SFDVKD.

The sample holds a few counts of this clonotype. This sequence joins TRBV6-1 and TRBJ2-7; the D gene is possibly TRBD1 (6 bases). The CDR3 spans 16 residues. V was clipped by 5 bases and J by 2 bases, with 19 bases between them. The germline V gene has CDR1 MNHNS and CDR2 SASEGT. Here the CDR3 reads CASSRSAGTPTYEQYF. The DNA of the CDR3 is TGTGCCAGCAGTAGATCAGCCGGGACACCCACCTACGAGCAGTACTTC.

Ten or more counts support this clonotype. The chain has TRBV30 and TRBJ2-5, with 7 positions matching TRBD1. CDR1 is GTSNPN and CDR2 is SVGIG in the germline V gene (reference sequence). J gave up 2 bases and V 2 bases, and 8 bases lay outside the gene matches. The CDR3 has 15 residues. The CDR3, as DNA: TGTGCCTGGAGTTCGGGACAGTCTGCACAAGAGACCCAGTACTTC. Amino acid sequence: CAWSSGQSAQETQYF.

This clonotype was counted between two and nine times. The V call is TRBV7-9, the J call TRBJ1-4; D is possibly TRBD1 (5 bases). Germline V gives CDR1 SEHNR, CDR2 FQNEAQ (reference sequence). The CDR3 has 15 amino acids. Trimming left V 0 bases short and J 8 bases short, with 13 bases between. The CDR3 region is CASSLAGLEGEKLFF. CDR3 DNA: TGTGCCAGCAGCTTAGCGGGCCTCGAGGGGGAAAAACTGTTTTTT. Together with reference TRBV7-9 and TRBJ1-4, the CDR3 gives the full variable domain: DTGVSQNPRHKITKRGQNVTFRCDPISEHNRLYWYRQTLGQGPEFLTYFQNEAQLEKSRLLSDRFSAERPKGSFSTLEIQRTEQGDSAMYLCASSLAGLEGEKLFFGSGTQLSVL.

This clonotype was seen a few times. The J gene is TRBJ1-3, the V gene TRBV3-1; a possible D gene is TRBD1 (5 bases). The germline V gene encodes CDR1 LGHDT and CDR2 YNNKEL (reference sequence). The CDR3 is made up of 14 amino acids. Trimming took 4 bases from V and 9 from J, leaving 16 bases between them. CDR3 nucleotide sequence: TGTGCCAGCAGCCCCCTGGCGGGGGAGGGCACCATATATTTT. It translates to CASSPLAGEGTIYF.

The chain has TRBV10-3 and TRBJ2-1; 8 bases line up with TRBD2. The CDR3 totals 17 residues. CDR1 is ENHRY and CDR2 is SYGVKD in the germline V gene. V was pared by 4 bases and J by 3 bases, with 11 bases of the junction left unmatched. CDR3 protein: CAISGGYGGAVYNEQFF. The CDR3 region has the DNA TGTGCCATCAGTGGGGGATACGGGGGGGCGGTCTACAATGAGCAGTTCTTC.

The table lists this clonotype with a few counts. The rearrangement joins TRBV11-2 to TRBJ1-3; possibly TRBD1 for D (6 bases). The CDR3 has 17 amino acids. Germline CDR1 is SGHAT and CDR2 is FQNNGV. Trimming pared 1 base from V and 0 bases from J, leaving 13 bases between. The CDR3 reads CASSLAADRFSGNTIYF. The CDR3 region has the DNA TGTGCCAGCAGCTTAGCCGCCGACAGGTTCTCTGGAAACACCATATATTTT.

On this clonotype: A much more abundant neighbour one base away suggests this may be a read error. The CDR3 DNA follows: TGCAGTGCTAAAGCATGGAGGGAAGAGACCCAGTACTTC. As protein: CSAKAWREETQYF. The V call is TRBV20-1, the J call TRBJ2-5; perhaps TRBD2 as D (6 bases). This CDR3 spans 13 amino acids. The V end lost 4 bases, the J end lost 3 bases, and 12 bases lay between the germline ends. The germline V gene has CDR1 DFQATT and CDR2 SNEGSKA (reference sequence).

This clonotype was observed a handful of times. The chain links TRBV12-5 to TRBJ1-5; no clear D gene. CDR1 and CDR2 from the germline V gene are LGHNT and FRNRAP. The CDR3 length is 14 residues. V was trimmed by 0 bases and J by 6 bases, leaving 9 bases between them. The CDR3 sequence is CASGLVDTLQPQHF. CDR3 nucleotide sequence: TGTGCTAGTGGTTTGGTAGACACTCTTCAGCCCCAGCATTTT.

This clonotype appeared a few times. The chain links TRBV7-9 to TRBJ1-1; D unresolved. Germline V gene data show CDR1 as SEHNR and CDR2 as FQNEAQ (reference sequence). V gave up 0 bases and J gave up 4 bases, with 12 bases separating them. This CDR3 has 15 residues. CDR3 in DNA: TGTGCCAGCAGCTTAGCGTCATGGAGGGTCACTGAAGCTTTCTTT. Translating it yields CASSLASWRVTEAFF. The full variable domain, with the rest looked up from reference TRBV7-9 and TRBJ1-1, is DTGVSQNPRHKITKRGQNVTFRCDPISEHNRLYWYRQTLGQGPEFLTYFQNEAQLEKSRLLSDRFSAERPKGSFSTLEIQRTEQGDSAMYLCASSLASWRVTEAFFGQGTRLTVV.